This T cell receptor beta chain appears in the sequencing data of a study of cytomegalovirus exposure and HLA in healthy donors. Regarding the study as a whole: It has been reported that TCR beta sequences accurately predicted the HLA-A and HLA-B alleles of most subjects. Presence/absence analyses took donor sequencing depth as roughly uniform. In a later analysis, CMV-associated beta chains were mostly HLA-associated, it appeared.

PCR was performed using 60 Vbeta and 13 Jbeta primers. Here immunoSEQ multiplex PCR was the method, and the copy in TCRdb shows in-frame clones only, minus some. The data hold roughly 150,000 clones, with around two thirds observed a single time. On this clone itself: No antigen is known for it.

Germline V CDR1 and CDR2: SGDLS, YYNGEE. The CDR3 is made up of 15 amino acids. V gave up 6 bases and J gave up 3 bases; unmatched junction bases: 8. The receptor was derived from a man younger than 45 in good health and CMV-seropositive. Material for sequencing was PBMCs. The chain employs TRBV9 and TRBJ1-1, with TRBD1 matching over 10 bases. CDR3 sequence reads: CASTSGTGVDTEAFF. In nucleotides, the CDR3 is TGTGCCAGCACCTCCGGGACAGGGGTGGACACTGAAGCTTTCTTT.